The sequence of this T cell receptor beta chain was determined in a study of cytomegalovirus exposure and HLA in healthy donors. General study findings and limits: Rarity characterized most TCR sequences, yet some public TCRs appeared in many donors.

With respect to this clone: As yet, its antigen is unknown.

Germline V gene lookup returns CDR1 SGHDT and CDR2 YYEEEE. With V trimmed by 0 bases and J by 3 bases, 6 bases remained unmatched. This CDR3 has 17 amino acids. This table comes from immunoSEQ multiplex PCR, and its TCRdb copy is limited to in-frame clones, with some not included. The table includes 150,000 or so clones, approximately 87% detected once. These donors were members of the roughly 110-subject validation cohort, a group separate from the roughly 670-subject first cohort. This receptor was obtained from a woman aged 25 to 45 in good health and CMV-seronegative. The sample taken for sequencing was PBMCs. The chain employs TRBV5-6 and TRBJ1-5; 10 nucleotides agree with TRBD1. CDR3 DNA: TGTGCCAGCAGCTTGGGATTGGGACAGGGGAACAATCAGCCCCAGCATTTT. Translation: CASSLGLGQGNNQPQHF.